This T cell receptor beta chain was recorded in a study of cytomegalovirus exposure and HLA in healthy donors. Profiling relied on immunoSEQ multiplex PCR, and the TCRdb table lists in-frame clones only, not all of them. The sample lists a few hundred thousand clones, approximately 88% occurring once. V was pared by 4 bases and J by 4 bases, with 12 bases between. CDR3 length: 15 amino acids. The germline V gene has CDR1 SGHDT and CDR2 YYEEEE. The origin of this receptor is a woman younger than 45 in good health and CMV-seropositive. Source material: PBMCs. The chain joins TRBV5-6 to TRBJ2-6; D is uncertain. CDR3 nucleotide sequence: TGTGCCAGCAGCCGAACCGGGCTCGGGGCCAACGTCCTGACTTTC. It translates to CASSRTGLGANVLTF.